Listed below are T cell receptor beta chains from one sample, sequenced in a study of regulatory T cells in long-lasting Graves disease. One entry per CDR3 protein results from TCRdb running MiXCR on the multiplex PCR reads. The table has around 460,000 distinct CDR3 sequences, roughly 23% seen once; the top ten hold approximately 14%. Sequencing used peripheral blood mononuclear cells (PBMCs), obtained when the disease was refractory, from a patient treated with antithyroid drugs. The receptors originated from a female donor with Graves disease. CDR3s include the opening cysteine and the closing phenylalanine or tryptophan. A D gene is named only where the DNA matches it firmly. Not every row has a clone size; where given, it reads once, few, many or a size class.

CDR3: CASSLEARSLAGAYEQYF
DNA: TGTGCCAGCAGCTTAGAGGCACGGTCCCTAGCGGGAGCATACGAGCAGTACTTC
V: TRBV7-2
J: TRBJ2-7
size: .
D: TRBD2

CDR3: CASSLRGAVGNEQFF
DNA: TGTGCCAGCAGTTTGCGGGGGGCAGTTGGGAATGAGCAGTTCTTC
V: TRBV28
J: TRBJ2-1
size: few
D: TRBD2

CDR3: CASTTSGLMREQFF
DNA: TGTGCCAGCACGACTAGCGGGCTTATGAGGGAGCAGTTCTTC
V: TRBV12-3/TRBV12-4
J: TRBJ2-1
size: .
D: TRBD2

CDR3: CASSAYAQGRNEQYF
DNA: TGTGCCAGCAGTGCCTACGCCCAGGGGAGGAACGAGCAGTACTTC
V: TRBV25-1
J: TRBJ2-7
size: .
D: .

CDR3: CANRGGWGRSNKQYF
DNA: TGTGCCAACAGGGGCGGGTGGGGGCGATCAAACAAGCAGTACTTC
V: TRBV28
J: TRBJ2-7
size: .
D: TRBD1

CDR3: CASSWTANSPLHF
DNA: TGCGCCAGCAGCTGGACAGCGAATTCACCCCTCCACTTT
V: TRBV5-1
J: TRBJ1-6
size: many
D: .

CDR3: CASSPRFPDGGAFF
DNA: TGTGCCAGCAGTCCCCGTTTCCCCGATGGAGGAGCTTTCTTT
V: TRBV6-1
J: TRBJ1-1
size: .
D: .

CDR3: CASSHGTGKYEQYF
DNA: TGTGCCAGCAGCCATGGGACAGGGAAGTACGAGCAGTACTTC
V: TRBV14
J: TRBJ2-7
size: few
D: TRBD1

CDR3: CASSVDRRNQPQHF
DNA: TGTGCCAGCAGTGTGGACAGGAGGAATCAGCCCCAGCATTTT
V: TRBV2
J: TRBJ1-5
size: many
D: TRBD1

CDR3: CSAQIRDRVDQPQHF
DNA: TGCAGTGCCCAAATCCGGGACAGGGTAGATCAGCCCCAGCATTTT
V: TRBV20-1
J: TRBJ1-5
size: few
D: TRBD1